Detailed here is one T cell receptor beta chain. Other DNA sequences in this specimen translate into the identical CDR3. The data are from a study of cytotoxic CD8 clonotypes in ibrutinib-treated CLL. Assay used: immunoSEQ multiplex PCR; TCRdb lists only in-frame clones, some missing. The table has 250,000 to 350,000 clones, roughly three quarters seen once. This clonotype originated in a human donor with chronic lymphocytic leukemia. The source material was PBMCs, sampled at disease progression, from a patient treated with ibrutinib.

The CDR3 nucleotides read TGTGCCAGCAGTTACTCTGGGGGGTATGGCTACACCTTC. This sequence encodes CASSYSGGYGYTF. The V gene is TRBV6-5, the J gene TRBJ1-2, with D perhaps TRBD1 (5 bases). The CDR3 extends over 13 amino acids. Germline V gene sequence: CDR1 MNHEY, CDR2 SVGAGI. The V gene lost 0 bases and the J gene lost 5 bases, with 7 bases spanning the gap.